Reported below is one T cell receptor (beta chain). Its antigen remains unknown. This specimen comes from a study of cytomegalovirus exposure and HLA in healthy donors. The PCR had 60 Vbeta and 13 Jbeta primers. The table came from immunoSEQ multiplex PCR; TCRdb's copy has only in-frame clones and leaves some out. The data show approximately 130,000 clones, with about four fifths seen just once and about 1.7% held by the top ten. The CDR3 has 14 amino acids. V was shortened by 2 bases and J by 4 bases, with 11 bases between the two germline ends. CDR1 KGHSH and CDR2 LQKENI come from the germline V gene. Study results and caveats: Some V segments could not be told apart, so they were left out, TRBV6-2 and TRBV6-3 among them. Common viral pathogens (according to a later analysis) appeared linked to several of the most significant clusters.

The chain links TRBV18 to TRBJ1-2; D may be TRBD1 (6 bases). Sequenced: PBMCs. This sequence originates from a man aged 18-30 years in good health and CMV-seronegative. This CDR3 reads CASSPGQTRYGYTF. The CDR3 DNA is TGTGCCAGCTCACCAGGACAGACTCGCTATGGCTACACCTTC. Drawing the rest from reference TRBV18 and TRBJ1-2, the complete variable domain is NAGVMQNPRHLVRRRGQEARLRCSPMKGHSHVYWYRQLPEEGLKFMVYLQKENIIDESGMPKERFSAEFPKEGPSILRIQQVVRGDSAAYFCASSPGQTRYGYTFGSGTRLTVV.